These 14 T cell receptor beta chains were sequenced from one sample in a study of CD8 T cells in Susac syndrome. About 0.45 to 1 ug RNA was reverse transcribed with random hexamers. TCRdb re-called the immunoSEQ multiplex PCR reads with MiXCR, one entry per CDR3 protein. This table holds around 150,000 distinct CDR3 sequences, 90% to 97% found once. Sequencing was done on a sample of CD4+ T cells from PBMCs. The receptor source for this set is a human donor with Susac syndrome.

In this sample, this clonotype turned up once. The gene calls are TRBV29-1 and TRBJ2-2; a possible D gene is TRBD1 (6 bases). Germline V gene sequence: CDR1 SQVTM, CDR2 ANQGSEA. V shed 5 bases and J shed 0 bases, with 13 bases lying between them. The CDR3 contains 15 residues. CDR3 residues: CSVSKTGSNTGELFF. Here the CDR3 DNA reads TGCAGCGTTTCTAAGACAGGCTCGAACACCGGGGAGCTGTTTTTT.

This rearrangement joins TRBV19 to TRBJ1-1, with D unclear. V gave up 8 bases and J gave up 4 bases, with 11 bases separating them. Germline assignment: CDR1 LNHDA and CDR2 SQIVND (reference sequence). The CDR3 has 12 residues. The CDR3 nucleotides are TGTGCCAGTCGCCCGGGAGGCACTGAAGCTTTCTTT. It codes for CASRPGGTEAFF.

This clonotype appeared once. V is TRBV6-5 and J is TRBJ2-1, with 8 bases matching TRBD2. With V trimmed by 0 bases and J by 5 bases, 3 bases remained unmatched. The CDR3 is 15 amino acids. In germline, CDR1 is MNHEY, CDR2 SVGAGI. The CDR3 here is CASSYSLGGDNEQFF. The CDR3 nucleotides read TGTGCCAGCAGTTACTCCCTCGGGGGGGACAATGAGCAGTTCTTC.

The rearrangement links TRBV28 to TRBJ2-7; TRBD2 aligns across 8 bases. The CDR3 length is 15 residues. V lost 2 bases, J lost 2 bases, and 5 bases stayed unmatched. CDR1 and CDR2 from the germline V gene are MDHEN and SYDVKM. The CDR3 sequence: CASSLTAGGTYEQYF. The CDR3 region has the DNA TGTGCCAGCAGTTTAACCGCGGGAGGCACCTACGAGCAGTACTTC.

The gene calls are TRBV20-1 and TRBJ2-1, with 11 bases fitting TRBD2. Germline CDR1 reads DFQATT; CDR2 reads SNEGSKA (reference sequence). The CDR3 length is 12 residues. The CDR3 here is CKGTSGNNEQFF. CDR3 DNA: TGCAAAGGGACTAGCGGAAACAATGAGCAGTTCTTC.

The chain carries TRBV20-1 and TRBJ2-2; D is undetermined. CDR1 is DFQATT and CDR2 is SNEGSKA in the germline V gene (reference sequence). CDR3 length: 15 amino acids. Trimming left V 0 bases short and J 2 bases short, with 10 bases between. CDR3: CSAREITGNTGELFF. In DNA form, the CDR3 reads TGCAGTGCTAGAGAAATCACCGGAAACACCGGGGAGCTGTTTTTT.

The rearrangement uses TRBV7-2 and TRBJ1-2, with a weak D call TRBD1 (5 bases). The CDR3 runs 12 residues. Germline-derived CDR1 and CDR2 are SGHTA and FQGNSA. Trimming shortened V by 2 bases and J by 8 bases, and 9 bases separated the two germline ends. CDR3 region: CASSLLGLGYTF. As DNA, the CDR3 is TGTGCCAGCAGCTTATTGGGGCTAGGCTACACCTTC.

This clonotype was counted a single time. The chain uses TRBV20-1 and TRBJ2-7; the D gene could be TRBD1 or TRBD2 (6 bases each). Trimming cost V 4 bases and J 9 bases, with 19 bases left between them. Germline-derived CDR1 and CDR2 are DFQATT and SNEGSKA (reference sequence). This CDR3 contains 13 residues. CDR3 coding DNA: TGCAGTGCTATCTCGGGGGCGCACAAGGCGCAGTACTTC. Amino acid sequence: CSAISGAHKAQYF.

V usage is TRBV2 and J usage is TRBJ2-5; TRBD1 agrees at 7 bases. Per germline, CDR1 SNHLY and CDR2 FYNNEI. This CDR3 region has 14 residues. The trim removed 2 bases at V and 4 bases at J, leaving 4 bases unmatched. The chain's CDR3 is CASSEPTGRETQYF. For the CDR3, the DNA is TGTGCCAGCAGTGAACCGACAGGGCGAGAGACCCAGTACTTC.

The chain recombines TRBV7-8 with TRBJ2-7, with 13 bases that match TRBD2. The trim removed 5 bases at V and 4 bases at J, leaving 11 bases unmatched. CDR1 and CDR2 from the germline V gene are SGHVS and FQNEAQ. This CDR3 is 17 amino acids long. The CDR3 spells CASSVVFGTSGEYEQYF. The CDR3 region has the DNA TGTGCCAGCAGCGTTGTCTTCGGGACTAGCGGGGAGTACGAGCAGTACTTC.

This clonotype was picked up one time. The rearrangement links TRBV5-4 to TRBJ2-2; 8 nucleotides match TRBD2. Germline CDR1 is SGHNT and CDR2 is YYREEE (reference sequence). The CDR3 length is 16 residues. V dropped 6 bases and J dropped 6; count of bases not matched to a gene: 13. CDR3: CASTTRAGGSPGELFF. DNA of the CDR3: TGTGCCAGCACGACTAGGGCGGGAGGCTCCCCCGGGGAGCTGTTTTTT.

This clonotype appeared a single time. The chain employs TRBV7-6 and TRBJ2-5; D is unresolved. From germline, CDR1 is SGHVS and CDR2 FNYEAQ. The CDR3 contains 14 residues. Trimming took off 0 bases at V and 6 bases at J, with 11 bases between the two ends. The CDR3 loop reads CASSLAGQYQTQYF. The CDR3 DNA is TGTGCCAGCAGCTTAGCGGGTCAATATCAGACCCAGTACTTC.

The rearrangement joins TRBV20-1 to TRBJ2-7; TRBD2 agrees at 11 bases. The CDR3 totals 13 residues. Germline loops: CDR1 DFQATT, CDR2 SNEGSKA (reference sequence). V trimming: 7 bases; J trimming: 2 bases; junction bases outside the gene matches: 4. The CDR3 bases are TGCAGTGTAAAGGGACTAGCGGCCTACGAGCAGTACTTC. Translation gives CSVKGLAAYEQYF.

This rearrangement joins TRBV20-1 to TRBJ2-7, with 9 bases identical to TRBD2. Germline V lookup: CDR1 DFQATT, CDR2 SNEGSKA (reference sequence). This CDR3 region has 13 residues. V trimming: 5 bases; J trimming: 6 bases; junction bases outside the gene matches: 8. In DNA, the CDR3 is TGCAGTGCTGCCCCAGCGGGGGGTTTCGAGCAGTACTTC. This gives the protein CSAAPAGGFEQYF.